The source of this T cell receptor (beta chain) is a study of shared clonotypes between healthy human individuals. Study-level background: Plates per donor: three CD4 naive, three CD4 memory, two CD8 naive, one CD8 memory.

This clone was seen more than once but under ten times. Produced via immunoSEQ multiplex PCR; TCRdb's table is partial and in-frame only. Altogether hundreds of thousands of clones are present, roughly 78% being singletons, with the ten largest covering around 1.8%. Germline assignment: CDR1 SSHAT and CDR2 FNYEAQ (reference sequence). V gave up 3 bases and J gave up 7 bases; unmatched junction bases: 9. This CDR3 comprises 16 residues. The donors were all Caucasian adults (living in Nashville, Tennessee). Sequencing was performed on memory CD4+ T cells sorted from blood. Subset described: CD45RA-negative fraction. V gene TRBV7-7 combines with J gene TRBJ2-1; TRBD2 aligns across 10 bases. This sequence was found in a young woman in good health. The chain's CDR3 is CASSLTSGRAGNEQFF. The CDR3 nucleotides read TGTGCCAGCAGCTTGACCAGCGGGAGGGCCGGGAATGAGCAGTTCTTC.